Listed below are T cell receptor beta chains from one sample, sequenced in a study of neoadjuvant anti-PD-1 for oral cavity cancer. Sequenced by immunoSEQ multiplex PCR; TCRdb stores in-frame clones only, minus some. The table has 72,000 or so clones, roughly nine tenths seen once; the top ten hold 2.5% to 3%. The specimen comprised PBMCs, sampled after nivolumab (anti-PD-1) treatment. The receptors come from a person aged 35-79 years with oral cavity squamous cell carcinoma. Both conserved end residues are part of each CDR3. A D gene is named only where the DNA matches it firmly. A clone size is listed for some rows: how often the clone was seen (once, few, many), or a class if it is expanded.

J gene: TRBJ1-5; V gene: TRBV6-6; clone size: -; D gene: -; CDR3 DNA: TGTGCCAGCAGCATTGGGGGGCCCCAGCATTTT; CDR3 protein: CASSIGGPQHF
J gene: TRBJ1-3; V gene: TRBV19; clone size: -; D gene: -; CDR3 DNA: TGTGCCAGTAGTGTGGGACGGAGCAACTCTGGAAACACCATATATTTT; CDR3 protein: CASSVGRSNSGNTIYF
J gene: TRBJ2-7; V gene: TRBV7-9; clone size: -; D gene: TRBD2; CDR3 DNA: TGTGCCAGCAGCTCCGGACTAGCGGCGGGCTACGAGCAGTACTTC; CDR3 protein: CASSSGLAAGYEQYF
J gene: TRBJ1-2; V gene: TRBV5-5; clone size: -; D gene: TRBD1; CDR3 DNA: TGTGCCAGCAGCTTGTATCTGTTGAGACAGGGGATCGTTGGCTACACCTTC; CDR3 protein: CASSLYLLRQGIVGYTF
J gene: TRBJ2-1; V gene: TRBV4-1; clone size: -; D gene: TRBD2; CDR3 DNA: TGCGCCAGCAGCCTGACTAGCGGGAGGATAGGTGGGGAGTTCTTC; CDR3 protein: CASSLTSGRIGGEFF
J gene: TRBJ1-1; V gene: TRBV7-9; clone size: once; D gene: -; CDR3 DNA: TGTGCCAGCAGCTTAGAGCCTGAGGGTAACACTGAAGCTTTCTTT; CDR3 protein: CASSLEPEGNTEAFF
J gene: TRBJ2-3; V gene: TRBV11-3; clone size: -; D gene: -; CDR3 DNA: TGTGCCAGCAGCGACAACCGGGGGACAGATACGCAGTATTTT; CDR3 protein: CASSDNRGTDTQYF
J gene: TRBJ1-1; V gene: TRBV29-1; clone size: -; D gene: -; CDR3 DNA: TGCAGCGCCTACGAGGACAGAAAAAGCACTGAAGCTTTCTTT; CDR3 protein: CSAYEDRKSTEAFF
J gene: TRBJ1-5; V gene: TRBV19; clone size: -; D gene: -; CDR3 DNA: TGTGCCAGTAGTGGGGCACAGGGCAATCAGCCCCAGCATTTT; CDR3 protein: CASSGAQGNQPQHF
J gene: TRBJ2-7; V gene: TRBV7-8; clone size: -; D gene: TRBD2; CDR3 DNA: TGTGCCAGCAGCTTAGCGGCTAGCGGGGCCTTCTACGAGCAGTACTTC; CDR3 protein: CASSLAASGAFYEQYF